Listed below are T cell receptor beta chains from one sample, sequenced in a study of cytomegalovirus exposure and HLA in healthy donors. Assay used: immunoSEQ multiplex PCR; TCRdb lists only in-frame clones, some missing. The sample lists 20,000 to 30,000 clones; 79% were seen once. Sequenced: PBMCs. These receptors were collected from a male donor in good health and CMV-seronegative. The CDR3 runs from the conserved cysteine through the conserved F or W. D genes are given only for firm matches. Only some rows state a clone size, as once, few, many or a class for expanded clones.

J,V,D,size,DNA,CDR3
TRBJ2-1,TRBV27,-,-,TGTGCCAGCACTTATGGCCCCGGGAATGAGCAGTTCTTC,CASTYGPGNEQFF
TRBJ2-1,TRBV19,-,-,TGTGCCAGTAGGGACCAGGGATCTTCGACGAGGTACAATGAGCAGTTCTTC,CASRDQGSSTRYNEQFF
TRBJ1-2,TRBV11-2,TRBD1,-,TGTGCCAGCAGCTTGGCGACAGGGGTTGGTGGCTACACCTTC,CASSLATGVGGYTF
TRBJ1-5,TRBV28,TRBD1,-,TGTGCCAGCAGCCTCGGGACAGGGGGACAGCCCCAGCATTTT,CASSLGTGGQPQHF
TRBJ2-1,TRBV29-1,TRBD1,-,TGCAGCGCCATTCCTGGGGCCGGGACAGCAGACGGATACAATGAGCAGTTCTTC,CSAIPGAGTADGYNEQFF
TRBJ1-4,TRBV5-8,-,-,TGTGCCAGCAGCTGGCAGAGCGACAGGCTTAATGAAAAACTGTTTTTT,CASSWQSDRLNEKLFF
TRBJ2-7,TRBV19,TRBD1,-,TGTGCCAGTAGTAGGCGACCGGGACAGGGCTACGAGCAGTACTTC,CASSRRPGQGYEQYF
TRBJ2-3,TRBV28,TRBD2,-,TGTGCCAGCAGTTTATCCGGCCTAAGCGGGAGGCTCACAGATACGCAGTATTTT,CASSLSGLSGRLTDTQYF
TRBJ1-4,TRBV2,-,few,TGTGCCAGCAGTGAATTGCAGTACAATAATGAAAAACTGTTTTTT,CASSELQYNNEKLFF
TRBJ2-3,TRBV28,TRBD2,-,TGTGCCAGCAGTTTTGGGCTAGCGGGCACAGATACGCAGTATTTT,CASSFGLAGTDTQYF
TRBJ1-5,TRBV28,-,-,TGTGCCAGCAGCCGGACACAGGGCCTGAAGGGCCAGCCCCAGCATTTT,CASSRTQGLKGQPQHF
TRBJ2-5,TRBV15,-,-,TGTGCCACCAGCAGAGGTAAAGCGGAGACCCAGTACTTC,CATSRGKAETQYF
TRBJ2-5,TRBV7-9,TRBD2,-,TGTGCCAGCAGCCCGGAGTGGCTAGCGGGAACTAAAGAGACCCAGTACTTC,CASSPEWLAGTKETQYF
TRBJ1-1,TRBV7-9,-,-,TGTGCCAGCAGCTTTTCGGGGGGAAACACTGAAGCTTTCTTT,CASSFSGGNTEAFF
TRBJ2-1,TRBV27,-,-,TGTGCCAGCAAAACCGCTAGAGAGCAGTTCTTC,CASKTAREQFF
TRBJ2-1,TRBV23-1,TRBD1,-,TGCGCCAGCAGTCACAGCCCCCGACAGGGAATTCTCTACAATGAGCAGTTCTTC,CASSHSPRQGILYNEQFF
TRBJ2-7,TRBV4-2,TRBD1,-,TGTGCCAGCAGCCAAGAATACGCCGGGACAGTTTACGAGCAGTACTTC,CASSQEYAGTVYEQYF
TRBJ1-1,TRBV6-5,-,once,TGTGCCAGTTTGTCAGGGGCTTATAAAGCTTTCTTT,CASLSGAYKAFF
TRBJ2-3,TRBV4-3,-,-,TGCGCCAGCAGCCAAGTGACGGGGTGGACAGATACGCAGTATTTT,CASSQVTGWTDTQYF
TRBJ2-3,TRBV5-8,TRBD2,-,TGTGCCAGCAGCCCCGGGACTAGCGGCACAGATACGCAGTATTTT,CASSPGTSGTDTQYF
TRBJ1-2,TRBV10-3,-,-,TGTGCCACAGCGGTCGAGGAGGATTTAGGCTACACCTTC,CATAVEEDLGYTF
TRBJ1-5,TRBV7-8,-,-,TGTGCCAGCAGCATGTCGGGGAGGGAGCAGCCCCAGCATTTT,CASSMSGREQPQHF
TRBJ1-2,TRBV7-2,TRBD1,once,TGTGCCAGCGGCTTAGAGGACAGGGGGGTTTATGGCTACACCTTC,CASGLEDRGVYGYTF
TRBJ2-1,TRBV4-2,TRBD2,once,TGTGCCAGCAGCCAAAGATTTGTGGGGCGGGCGGGAGAGTACAATGAGCAGTTCTTC,CASSQRFVGRAGEYNEQFF
TRBJ1-2,TRBV4-3,TRBD1,-,TGCGCCAGCAGCCAAGATCTGGGGACAGTAGCTAACTATGGCTACACCTTC,CASSQDLGTVANYGYTF
TRBJ2-7,TRBV5-1,-,-,TGCGCCAGCAGCTTGGCCCTAGCCGGTGGCTACGAGCAGTACTTC,CASSLALAGGYEQYF
TRBJ2-7,TRBV28,TRBD1,-,TGTGCCAGCAGTCCTTACCCCGGACAGGGGGCTTACTACGAGCAGTACTTC,CASSPYPGQGAYYEQYF
TRBJ1-2,TRBV19,-,-,TGTGCCAGTAGGCGGGATTACAGCGGAGGCTACACCTTC,CASRRDYSGGYTF
TRBJ2-2,TRBV2,TRBD1,-,TGTGCCAGCAGTGGGACAGGGTCAGGCACCGGGGAGCTGTTTTTT,CASSGTGSGTGELFF